A selection of T cell receptor beta chains follows, all from one sample in a study of shared clonotypes between healthy human individuals. The table came from immunoSEQ multiplex PCR; TCRdb's copy has only in-frame clones and leaves some out. Found here are around 1.9 million clones, under 95% of them singletons; the top ten hold under 2%. Sequenced material: naive CD8+ T cells from PBMCs. These TCRs come from a man aged 18 to 30 in good health. Some clones in this sample may be carry-over from other donors' samples. The CDR3 runs from the conserved cysteine through the conserved F or W. The order of the fields is CDR3 protein, CDR3 DNA, D gene, V gene, clone size, J gene. The D gene is left open where the match is weak. Clone size is stated in some rows and not others, as once, few, many or a class when expanded.

CATSPGGTSGSAYGNEQFF TGTGCCACCAGCCCGGGAGGGACTAGCGGGAGTGCTTATGGCAATGAGCAGTTCTTC TRBD2 TRBV15 few TRBJ2-1
CASSPPEGNYGYTF TGTGCCAGCAGTCCCCCAGAGGGGAACTATGGCTACACCTTC . TRBV28 . TRBJ1-2
CASSGQGGNNEQFF TGTGCCAGCAGCGGGCAGGGAGGAAACAATGAGCAGTTCTTC . TRBV9 . TRBJ2-1
CARPSSGANVLTF TGTGCCAGACCGTCCTCTGGGGCCAACGTCCTGACTTTC . TRBV2 . TRBJ2-6
CASSRSWSDEQYF TGTGCCAGCAGTCGGAGCTGGTCGGACGAGCAGTACTTC . TRBV27 . TRBJ2-7
CASKLESGGTYEQYF TGTGCCAGCAAATTGGAGTCGGGAGGAACGTACGAGCAGTACTTC TRBD2 TRBV28 once TRBJ2-7
CASSNSGSSYNEQFF TGTGCCAGCAGTAATAGCGGGAGCTCCTACAATGAGCAGTTCTTC TRBD2 TRBV27 . TRBJ2-1
CASGRQGLPYGYTF TGTGCCAGCGGCCGACAGGGACTCCCCTATGGCTACACCTTC TRBD1 TRBV7-9 . TRBJ1-2
CASSVVGRELFF TGTGCCAGCAGCGTAGTGGGTCGGGAGCTGTTTTTT . TRBV9 . TRBJ2-2
CASSQEFLAGGETQYF TGCGCCAGCAGCCAAGAATTCCTAGCGGGAGGGGAGACCCAGTACTTC TRBD2 TRBV4-1 . TRBJ2-5
CAWSFRLAGTYEQYF TGTGCCTGGAGTTTTAGACTAGCGGGTACCTACGAGCAGTACTTC TRBD2 TRBV30 . TRBJ2-7
CASSLDRGSGNTIYF TGTGCCAGCAGCTTGGACAGGGGCTCTGGAAACACCATATATTTT TRBD1 TRBV9 . TRBJ1-3
CASRGLAGGSTDTQYF TGCGCCAGCAGGGGTCTAGCGGGAGGAAGCACAGATACGCAGTATTTT TRBD2 TRBV5-1 . TRBJ2-3
CASSRGQGNSNQPQHF TGTGCCAGCAGCCGTGGTCAGGGGAATAGCAATCAGCCCCAGCATTTT . TRBV9 . TRBJ1-5
CASSFGVRLMNTEAFF TGTGCCAGCAGCTTTGGTGTCCGTTTAATGAACACTGAAGCTTTCTTT . TRBV5-8 . TRBJ1-1
CASSLTGGPTNYGYTF TGTGCCAGCAGCTTGACAGGGGGACCTACTAACTATGGCTACACCTTC TRBD1 TRBV7-9 . TRBJ1-2
CASSPGRGYEQYF TGTGCCAGCAGTCCCGGACGGGGCTACGAGCAGTACTTC . TRBV27 . TRBJ2-7
CASSSLYRERDTEAFF TGTGCCAGCAGTTCACTTTACAGGGAAAGGGACACTGAAGCTTTCTTT . TRBV28 . TRBJ1-1
CASGPRATEAFF TGCGCCAGCGGTCCCCGGGCCACTGAAGCTTTCTTT . TRBV10-2 . TRBJ1-1
CASSLRPAEQYF TGTGCCAGCAGCCTTCGCCCCGCCGAGCAGTACTTC . TRBV7-6 . TRBJ2-7
CASSKVGTVNTEAFF TGTGCCAGCAGCAAAGTGGGGACGGTGAACACTGAAGCTTTCTTT . TRBV21-1 . TRBJ1-1
CASTLTRGAGTEAFF TGTGCCAGCACATTAACGAGGGGGGCTGGCACTGAAGCTTTCTTT . TRBV11-2 . TRBJ1-1
CATLSEAYTQYF TGTGCCACCCTGTCCGAGGCGTATACGCAGTATTTT . TRBV19 . TRBJ2-3
CASSDAGTTQFF TGTGCCAGCAGCGACGCCGGGACTACTCAGTTCTTC TRBD2 TRBV9 . TRBJ2-1
CASTQTYGYTF TGTGCCAGCACCCAGACCTATGGCTACACCTTC . TRBV2 . TRBJ1-2
CASRQEGRTNTEAFF TGTGCAAGTCGCCAAGAGGGACGGACGAACACTGAAGCTTTCTTT . TRBV12-2 . TRBJ1-1
CASSLRGRQSYNEQFF TGTGCCAGCAGCTTACGCGGGAGACAATCTTACAATGAGCAGTTCTTC TRBD2 TRBV7-9 . TRBJ2-1
CASTDDSHSYEQYF TGTGCCAGCACCGACGACAGTCACTCCTACGAGCAGTACTTC . TRBV25-1 once TRBJ2-7
CASSFYLDREKTQYF TGTGCCAGCAGCTTCTACCTGGACAGGGAAAAGACCCAGTACTTC TRBD1 TRBV13 . TRBJ2-5
CASSYSRSGGSYEQYF TGTGCCAGCAGTTACTCGAGGTCAGGGGGCTCGTACGAGCAGTACTTC TRBD1 TRBV6-5 . TRBJ2-7
CASSQLGGGYNEQFF TGCGCCAGCAGCCAACTAGGCGGGGGGTACAATGAGCAGTTCTTC TRBD2 TRBV4-1 . TRBJ2-1
CASSLASLAEYEQYF TGTGCCAGCAGCTTAGCGTCCCTAGCGGAGTACGAGCAGTACTTC TRBD2 TRBV5-5 . TRBJ2-7
CASSMYSGNTGELFF TGTGCCAGTAGTATGTATTCAGGGAACACCGGGGAGCTGTTTTTT . TRBV19 . TRBJ2-2
CASNTAGVAGGLFYNEQFF TGTGCCAGCAACACTGCGGGGGTAGCGGGAGGGCTTTTTTACAATGAGCAGTTCTTC TRBD2 TRBV27 . TRBJ2-1